This passage covers 7 T cell receptor beta chains from one sample sequenced in a study of T cell repertoires in cytomegalovirus infection. TCRdb independently ran MiXCR on the reads; one entry per CDR3 protein. This sample has a few hundred thousand distinct CDR3 sequences; roughly a third occur once, and the top ten carry roughly a sixth. The antigens of these receptors remain unknown. The sample consisted of cultured PBMCs, taken from culture after CMV antigen stimulation. Receptors were obtained from a human donor in good health (CMV status not recorded). Some clones in this sample may be carry-over from other donors' samples.

The chain couples TRBV7-2 to TRBJ1-1, with TRBD1 identical over 8 bases. The germline CDR1 and CDR2 sequences are SGHTA and FQGNSA. The CDR3 covers 16 residues. The V and J ends lost 5 bases and 4 bases, in that order; junction bases with no gene match: 12. CDR3 sequence (DNA): TGTGCCAGCAGCACTCGGACAGGGTTTTATAGCACTGAAGCTTTCTTT. Translating gives CASSTRTGFYSTEAFF.

J is TRBJ1-3 and V is TRBV12-3 or TRBV12-4; D possibly corresponds to TRBD1 (6 bases). The germline V and J ends were trimmed by 5 bases and 4 bases, with 15 bases remaining between them. The CDR3 has 15 residues. The CDR3 sequence is CASSPTEGGGNTIYF. The DNA for the CDR3 is TGTGCCAGCAGTCCCACAGAGGGGGGCGGAAACACCATATATTTT.

V is TRBV28 and J is TRBJ1-5, with TRBD1 as a possible D gene (5 bases). This CDR3 spans 17 amino acids. Germline assignment: CDR1 MDHEN and CDR2 SYDVKM. The V end lost 5 bases, the J end lost 2 bases, and 19 bases lay between the germline ends. CDR3 DNA sequence: TGTGCCAGCAGTCCCGGGGTCTCCTCGGGGGGCAATCAGCCCCAGCATTTT. Amino acid sequence: CASSPGVSSGGNQPQHF.

This clonotype came up a few times. This chain connects TRBV29-1 to TRBJ2-2; D is ambiguous. The CDR3 runs 16 residues. Trimming removed 1 base at V and 0 bases at J, with 12 bases between. From germline, CDR1 is SQVTM and CDR2 ANQGSEA. CDR3 DNA: TGCAGCGTTGAAGGGAAAGTGGGAACGAACACCGGGGAGCTGTTTTTT. Its protein product is CSVEGKVGTNTGELFF.

This clonotype came up a few times. The rearrangement uses TRBV2 and TRBJ2-1; D call uncertain. Per the germline V gene, CDR1 is SNHLY and CDR2 is FYNNEI. Trimming removed 8 bases from V and 7 bases from J, with 12 bases in between. The CDR3 is made up of 12 amino acids. CDR3 DNA: TGTGCCAGCCTGGACGAAGGGAATGAGCAGTTCTTC. Translated: CASLDEGNEQFF.

The chain links TRBV29-1 to TRBJ2-4; the D gene is possibly TRBD2 (5 bases). CDR1 and CDR2 (germline): SQVTM, ANQGSEA. CDR3 length: 15 amino acids. V lost 4 bases and J lost 6, with 19 bases in between. The CDR3 loop reads CSVALARGAGNIQYF. In DNA, the CDR3 is TGCAGCGTTGCGCTCGCTCGGGGAGCCGGAAACATTCAGTACTTC.

The V gene is TRBV6-5, the J gene TRBJ1-2; possibly TRBD1 for D (6 bases). CDR1 and CDR2 (germline): MNHEY, SVGAGI. The CDR3 extends over 13 amino acids. V was pared by 2 bases and J by 4 bases, with 8 bases between. CDR3 nucleotide sequence: TGTGCCAGCAGTTACGACAGGTCCTATGGCTACACCTTC. Translation: CASSYDRSYGYTF.